These 16 T cell receptor beta chains came from one sample sequenced in a study of T cells after yellow fever vaccination (dated by TCRdb to between 2018 and 2021). The meaning of the sample's treatment or condition label: live attenuated yellow fever vaccine strain. Library generation was performed with 5' RACE. The reads were generated on an Illumina NovaSeq 6000. TCRdb's own reprocessing of the public reads used fastp at Q25 and MiXCR and kept productive beta chains. Records with the same CDR3 protein are collapsed into one entry carrying the most frequent genes and DNA. This sample holds 350,000 to 450,000 distinct CDR3 sequences; 18% were observed only once. The top ten clonotypes cover over 15% of the sample. The sequencing here drew on PBMCs, taken before the yellow fever booster vaccination. The receptors were gathered from a man aged 18 to 29 who received the YFV17D yellow fever vaccine.

The V and J genes are TRBV14 and TRBJ2-5; possibly TRBD1 for D (6 bases). With 0 bases removed from V and 5 bases from J, the gap between germline ends came to 13 bases. The CDR3 is 15 amino acids. The germline V gene encodes CDR1 SGHDN and CDR2 FVKESK. The CDR3 sequence is CASSQDLPRGETQYF. In nucleotides, the CDR3 is TGTGCCAGCAGCCAAGACCTCCCTAGGGGGGAGACCCAGTACTTC.

This clonotype was counted between two and nine times. For the CDR3, the DNA is TGCGCCAGCAGCCAAGAAAAGGAAACAGATACGCAGTATTTT. Amino acid sequence: CASSQEKETDTQYF. The genes are TRBV4-3 and TRBJ2-3; D is unresolved. The germline V gene has CDR1 LGHNA and CDR2 YSLEER. The CDR3 is made up of 14 amino acids. V was cut by 0 bases and J by 3 bases, with 7 bases left in between.

The V call is TRBV7-9, the J call TRBJ2-1, with D perhaps matching TRBD1 or TRBD2 (5 bases each). V was pared by 3 bases and J by 4 bases, with 31 bases between. Germline V gives CDR1 SEHNR, CDR2 FQNEAQ (reference sequence). The length of the CDR3 is 21 residues. Here the CDR3 DNA reads TGTGCCAGCAGCTTGGGGTTCCCGGGGCCAAAAACCCCCTATGGATACAATGAGCAGTTCTTC. Translating it yields CASSLGFPGPKTPYGYNEQFF.

The V and J genes are TRBV15 and TRBJ2-3; D is unclear. Trimming stripped 5 bases from V and 4 bases from J, with 10 bases between. From germline, CDR1 is LNHNV and CDR2 YYDKDF (reference sequence). This CDR3 comprises 13 residues. The CDR3 coding sequence is TGTGCCACCAGCCGTGACCCGTCAGATACGCAGTATTTT. It yields the protein CATSRDPSDTQYF. Drawing the rest from reference TRBV15 and TRBJ2-3, the complete variable domain is DAMVIQNPRYQVTQFGKPVTLSCSQTLNHNVMYWYQQKSSQAPKLLFHYYDKDFNNEADTPDNFQSRRPNTSFCFLDIRSPGLGDTAMYLCATSRDPSDTQYFGPGTRLTVL.

The genes are TRBV27 and TRBJ2-2; D perhaps matches TRBD1 (6 bases). Per germline, CDR1 MNHEY and CDR2 SMNVEV (reference sequence). The V gene lost 5 bases and the J gene lost 2 bases, with 12 bases spanning the gap. The CDR3 length is 15 residues. The CDR3 region is CASSQQGRNTGELFF. The CDR3 bases are TGTGCCAGCAGTCAACAGGGTCGCAACACCGGGGAGCTGTTTTTT.

The chain couples TRBV20-1 to TRBJ2-2, with D maybe TRBD2 (6 bases). Per germline, CDR1 DFQATT and CDR2 SNEGSKA (reference sequence). The CDR3 runs to 13 residues. Trimming cost V 1 base and J 6 bases, with 9 bases left between them. CDR3 nucleotides: TGCAGTGCTAGAGTCAGCGGGTCCGGGGAGCTGTTTTTT. Translating it yields CSARVSGSGELFF.

This clonotype was found a few times. This chain links TRBV18 with TRBJ2-3, with 8 bases identical to TRBD1. CDR3 length: 15 residues. CDR1 and CDR2 from the germline V gene are KGHSH and LQKENI. Unmatched junction bases numbered 10, after V lost 5 bases and J lost 6 bases. The CDR3 nucleotides read TGTGCCAGCTCATCCCGGACAGGGCTGAGGGATACGCAGTATTTT. The encoded protein is CASSSRTGLRDTQYF. Based on the CDR3 plus reference TRBV18 and TRBJ2-3, the full variable domain is NAGVMQNPRHLVRRRGQEARLRCSPMKGHSHVYWYRQLPEEGLKFMVYLQKENIIDESGMPKERFSAEFPKEGPSILRIQQVVRGDSAAYFCASSSRTGLRDTQYFGPGTRLTVL.

J is TRBJ2-1 and V is TRBV18; no firm D call. Germline CDR1 reads KGHSH; CDR2 reads LQKENI. The CDR3 is made up of 16 amino acids. Trimming removed 3 bases from V and 3 bases from J, with 15 bases in between. This chain's CDR3 is CASSPWPNRGYNEQFF. For the CDR3, the DNA is TGTGCCAGCTCACCGTGGCCAAATCGTGGCTACAATGAGCAGTTCTTC.

V is TRBV7-2 and J is TRBJ2-7; D might be TRBD1 (6 bases). Looked up from germline, CDR1 is SGHTA and CDR2 is FQGNSA. The V end was cut by 5 bases, the J end by 2 bases, with 16 bases between. The CDR3 runs 15 residues. The CDR3 nucleotides are TGTGCCAGCAGCATCACTTGGGGGCCCACCTACGAGCAGTACTTC. Translation gives CASSITWGPTYEQYF.

The chain uses TRBV11-2 and TRBJ2-1; no clear D. The germline V and J ends were trimmed by 3 bases and 8 bases, with 11 bases remaining between them. Germline V gene data show CDR1 as SGHAT and CDR2 as FQNNGV. The CDR3 has 13 amino acids. CDR3 sequence reads: CASSFAVAYEQFF. DNA of the CDR3: TGTGCCAGCAGCTTTGCAGTAGCCTATGAGCAGTTCTTC.

This clonotype has just a few counts. V is TRBV28 and J is TRBJ2-7; D gene ambiguous. The CDR3 contains 14 residues. Trimming cost V 8 bases and J 4 bases, with 18 bases left between them. Germline V CDR1 and CDR2: MDHEN, SYDVKM. The CDR3 DNA follows: TGTGCCAGCCCTCTGGGAAGTAGTCGGTACGAGCAGTACGTC. Translating it yields CASPLGSSRYEQYV.

The chain combines TRBV19 with TRBJ2-1, with 8 bases aligning to TRBD2. Germline-derived CDR1 and CDR2 are LNHDA and SQIVND (reference sequence). V shed 6 bases and J 6 bases; nucleotides not matched to a gene: 4. This CDR3 has 13 amino acids. CDR3 DNA sequence: TGTGCCAGTAGCCGGACTAGCTTCAATGAGCAGTTCTTC. Residues: CASSRTSFNEQFF.

The J gene is TRBJ1-4, the V gene TRBV20-1, with TRBD1 matching over 8 bases. J gave up 6 bases and V 1 base, and 4 bases lay outside the gene matches. The germline gives CDR1 DFQATT, CDR2 SNEGSKA (reference sequence). This CDR3 is built from 14 residues. The CDR3 loop is CSARVGTGYEKLFF. Written as DNA, the CDR3 is TGCAGTGCTAGAGTTGGGACAGGCTATGAAAAACTGTTTTTT.

Regarding this clonotype: A read error may explain this, as a much larger clone is one base away. The gene calls are TRBV6-6 and TRBJ1-2; D is unresolved. The CDR3 is 11 amino acids. Germline V gene data show CDR1 as MNHNY and CDR2 as SVGAGI (reference sequence). CDR3 DNA sequence: TGTGCCAGCAGTCCAAACTATGGCTACCCCTTC. Amino acid sequence: CASSPNYGYPF.

V is TRBV7-2 and J is TRBJ1-3; D unresolved. Germline CDR1 is SGHTA and CDR2 is FQGNSA. This CDR3 comprises 15 residues. V lost 5 bases, J lost 2 bases, and 13 bases lay in between. CDR3 in DNA: TGTGCCAGCAGCGTTACAGCCGTCCCTGGAAACACCATATATTTT. Its translation: CASSVTAVPGNTIYF.

This clonotype came up a few times. This chain uses TRBV20-1 with TRBJ2-5; either TRBD1 or TRBD2 may supply D (6 bases each). The CDR3 extends over 13 amino acids. V lost 3 bases to trimming and J lost 3 bases, with 11 bases between them. CDR1 is DFQATT and CDR2 is SNEGSKA in the germline V gene (reference sequence). CDR3 amino acids: CSARGGGEETQYF. The CDR3 region has the DNA TGCAGTGCTAGGGGGGGCGGGGAAGAGACCCAGTACTTC.